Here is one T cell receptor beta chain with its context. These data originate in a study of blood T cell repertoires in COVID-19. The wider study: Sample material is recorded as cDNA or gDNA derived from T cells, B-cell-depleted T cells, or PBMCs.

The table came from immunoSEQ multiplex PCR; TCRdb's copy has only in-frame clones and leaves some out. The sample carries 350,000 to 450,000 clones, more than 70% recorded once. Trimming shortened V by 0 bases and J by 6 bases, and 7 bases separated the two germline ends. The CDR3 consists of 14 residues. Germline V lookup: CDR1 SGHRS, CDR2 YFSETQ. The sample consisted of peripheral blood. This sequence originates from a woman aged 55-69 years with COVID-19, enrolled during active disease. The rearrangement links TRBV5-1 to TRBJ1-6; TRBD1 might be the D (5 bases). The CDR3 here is CASSLGQTNSPLHF. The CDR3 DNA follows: TGCGCCAGCAGCTTGGGACAGACTAATTCACCCCTCCACTTT.